Each of the 19 T cell receptor beta chains below was sequenced from the same sample in a study of blood T cell repertoires in COVID-19 (dated by TCRdb to the early 2020s). The library was obtained by the immunoSEQ multiplex PCR assay. TCRdb mirrors the immuneACCESS table, restricted to in-frame sequences. Some clones are absent from its copies; in checked studies, under half trace to an unresolved V gene, and the reason for the others is unknown. This sample lists under 300,000 clones; 70% to 85% were detected once. Of the sample, under 4.5% falls within the top ten clones. The sample was peripheral blood. All receptors derive from a woman between 40 and 55 years old with active or convalescent COVID-19.

The chain links TRBV7-9 to TRBJ2-5; D is ambiguous. V was pared by 4 bases and J by 5 bases, with 11 bases between. In germline, CDR1 is SEHNR, CDR2 FQNEAQ (reference sequence). This CDR3 region has 13 residues. Here the CDR3 reads CASSYPLVETQYF. DNA for the CDR3: TGTGCCAGCAGCTACCCGCTAGTTGAGACCCAGTACTTC.

CDR3 nucleotides: TGTGCCAGCAGTTACTCGAATCGGCCAGGCAACAATCAGCCCCAGCATTTT. This codes for CASSYSNRPGNNQPQHF. The rearrangement links TRBV6-2 or TRBV6-3 to TRBJ1-5, with D uncertain. Germline CDR1 MNHEY, CDR2 SVGEGT. The CDR3 totals 17 residues. V was trimmed by 0 bases and J by 3 bases, leaving 15 bases between them.

This chain joins TRBV7-9 and TRBJ1-2, with 9 bases aligning to TRBD1. The J segment lost 10 bases and the V segment lost 5 bases, leaving 11 bases of the junction unmatched. This CDR3 contains 14 residues. Germline V gives CDR1 SEHNR, CDR2 FQNEAQ (reference sequence). CDR3 in DNA: TGTGCCAGCAGCGAGGGACAGGGAACCCTTGTCTACACCTTC. Translating it yields CASSEGQGTLVYTF.

V and J are TRBV12-3 or TRBV12-4 and TRBJ1-5, with no clear D. The CDR3 has 13 amino acids. V was shortened by 3 bases and J by 11 bases, with 14 bases between the two germline ends. The CDR3 region is CASSLVPESAQHF. The CDR3 region has the DNA TGTGCCAGCAGTTTGGTCCCGGAGTCGGCCCAGCATTTT.

The genes are TRBV19 and TRBJ2-7; 8 positions match TRBD2. Per the germline V gene, CDR1 is LNHDA and CDR2 is SQIVND (reference sequence). V was pared by 7 bases and J by 7 bases, with 18 bases of the junction left unmatched. The CDR3 has 16 amino acids. The CDR3: CASTYGGANTFGEQYF. The CDR3 nucleotides read TGTGCCAGTACCTACGGGGGGGCGAACACTTTTGGAGAGCAGTACTTC.

This clone has more than one count but fewer than ten. V is TRBV12-3 or TRBV12-4 and J is TRBJ1-3, with D possibly being TRBD1 (6 bases). The CDR3 runs 13 residues. Between the trimmed V and J ends, which lost 6 bases and 6 bases, there was a span of 12 bases. The CDR3, as DNA: TGTGCCAGCAGGATTTACAGGGAAAACACCATATATTTT. Its protein product is CASRIYRENTIYF.

The chain uses TRBV15 and TRBJ2-3, with 11 bases matching TRBD2. This CDR3 contains 17 residues. Germline V gene sequence: CDR1 LNHNV, CDR2 YYDKDF (reference sequence). V gave up 0 bases and J gave up 5 bases; unmatched junction bases: 7. The chain's CDR3 is CATSRDGLAGGGDTQYF. The CDR3 nucleotides read TGTGCCACCAGCAGAGATGGCCTAGCGGGGGGAGGAGATACGCAGTATTTT.

This rearrangement joins TRBV3-1 (or the pseudogene TRBV3-2) to TRBJ2-7; D not certain. The V gene's germline CDR1 is LGHDT and CDR2 YNNKEL (reference sequence). Trimming removed 3 bases at V and 1 base at J, with 7 bases between. The CDR3 spans 13 residues. The CDR3 DNA follows: TGTGCCAGCAGCCAGACACTTTCCTACGAGCAGTACTTC. Residues: CASSQTLSYEQYF.

Only one count was recorded for this clone. The V call is TRBV19, the J call TRBJ1-1; D unresolved. CDR3 length: 13 residues. Germline CDR1 and CDR2: LNHDA and SQIVND (reference sequence). Trimming left V 5 bases short and J 2 bases short, with 9 bases between. The CDR3 bases are TGTGCCAGTAGTGCACAGAGAAACACTGAAGCTTTCTTT. Residues: CASSAQRNTEAFF.

The V gene is TRBV28, the J gene TRBJ1-1; 8 nucleotides match TRBD1. This CDR3 is built from 13 residues. Germline V gives CDR1 MDHEN, CDR2 SYDVKM. With V trimmed by 5 bases and J by 11 bases, 10 bases remained unmatched. CDR3 sequence reads: CASSTGGMLGAFF. The CDR3 nucleotides are TGTGCCAGCAGTACAGGGGGAATGCTCGGGGCTTTCTTT.

The CDR3 is CASSLTGDSAYGYTF. DNA of the CDR3: TGTGCCAGCAGCTTAACCGGGGACAGCGCTTATGGCTACACCTTC. This chain joins TRBV7-3 and TRBJ1-2; 7 nucleotides agree with TRBD1. Germline lookup yields CDR1 SGHTA and CDR2 FQGTGA. J was trimmed by 5 bases and V by 0 bases; bases with no gene match: 6. The CDR3 is made up of 15 amino acids.

This clone was detected only a few times. V usage is TRBV29-1 and J usage is TRBJ1-1, with D possibly matching TRBD1 (6 bases). Germline lookup yields CDR1 SQVTM and CDR2 ANQGSEA. V was shortened by 4 bases and J by 5 bases, with 14 bases between the two germline ends. This CDR3 comprises 13 residues. The CDR3 DNA sequence: TGCAGCGTTGTACAGGGAAGGATGACTGAAGCTTTCTTT. Translation gives CSVVQGRMTEAFF.

CDR3 DNA: TGTGCCAGCGGATCGAGCCTCGGGACAGGGGGCTGGGGTGGCTACACCTTC. This codes for CASGSSLGTGGWGGYTF. J is TRBJ1-2 and V is TRBV28; TRBD1 matches 12 bases. The CDR3 covers 17 residues. V trimming: 8 bases; J trimming: 7 bases; junction bases outside the gene matches: 17. Germline CDR1 MDHEN, CDR2 SYDVKM.

This chain connects TRBV15 to TRBJ1-2; D may be TRBD1 (5 bases). Germline loops: CDR1 LNHNV, CDR2 YYDKDF (reference sequence). The germline V and J ends were trimmed by 0 bases and 8 bases, with 16 bases remaining between them. CDR3 size: 15 residues. In DNA, the CDR3 is TGTGCCACCAGCAGAGATCGGGGGGTATCGGGAGGCTACACCTTC. Its translation: CATSRDRGVSGGYTF. Complete variable domain (other parts from reference TRBV15 and TRBJ1-2): DAMVIQNPRYQVTQFGKPVTLSCSQTLNHNVMYWYQQKSSQAPKLLFHYYDKDFNNEADTPDNFQSRRPNTSFCFLDIRSPGLGDTAMYLCATSRDRGVSGGYTFGSGTRLTVV.

The chain has TRBV2 and TRBJ1-1; D is ambiguous. The germline V and J ends were trimmed by 8 bases and 3 bases, with 13 bases remaining between them. Germline-derived CDR1 and CDR2 are SNHLY and FYNNEI. This CDR3 is 13 amino acids long. CDR3 DNA sequence: TGTGCCAGCCGCCCTGAGCGGGACACTGAAGCTTTCTTT. Amino acid sequence: CASRPERDTEAFF.

V usage is TRBV9 and J usage is TRBJ1-1; no clear D. The CDR3 covers 16 residues. V lost 0 bases to trimming and J lost 8 bases, with 20 bases between them. The germline gives CDR1 SGDLS, CDR2 YYNGEE. CDR3 loop: CASSVELGRTDVEAFF. CDR3 nucleotide sequence: TGTGCCAGCAGCGTAGAACTAGGTCGCACGGATGTCGAAGCTTTCTTT.

The chain is built from TRBV5-1 and TRBJ1-1, with D unresolved. The CDR3 has 15 amino acids. Germline CDR1 reads SGHRS; CDR2 reads YFSETQ. V lost 0 bases to trimming and J lost 2 bases, with 11 bases between them. CDR3 nucleotide sequence: TGCGCCAGCAGCTTGGCCGGGAGGGTCAACACTGAAGCTTTCTTT. The encoded protein is CASSLAGRVNTEAFF.

This clone was observed once. V and J are TRBV4-2 and TRBJ2-5, with D perhaps TRBD1 (5 bases). Per the germline V gene, CDR1 is LGHNA and CDR2 is YNFKEQ. This CDR3 is built from 14 residues. Deletions cut 1 base from V and 5 bases from J, with 11 bases between. The CDR3 here is CASSQGDSRETQYF. The CDR3, as DNA: TGTGCCAGCAGCCAAGGCGACAGCCGGGAGACCCAGTACTTC.

The V and J genes are TRBV29-1 and TRBJ1-1; 8 bases map to TRBD1. CDR1 and CDR2 (germline): SQVTM, ANQGSEA. The CDR3 is 14 residues long. After removal of 2 bases from V and 5 bases from J, the junction contained 7 bases not matched to a gene. CDR3 nucleotide sequence: TGCAGCGTTGAACAGGGGCAGGGGGCGACTGAAGCTTTCTTT. Translated: CSVEQGQGATEAFF.